This TCR beta chain was found in a study of human thymus T cells. Method: immunoSEQ multiplex PCR; TCRdb's copy keeps in-frame clones and lacks some. Here the sample spans approximately 49,000 clones, 95% being singletons. This CDR3 comprises 15 residues. The ends were cut back, 0 bases at V and 0 bases at J, with 7 bases in the middle. Germline CDR1 reads SGDLS; CDR2 reads YYNGEE. This clone was seen once. The sequence came from a girl less than two years old with a congenital heart defect but otherwise immunologically healthy. Material for sequencing was blood. This chain connects TRBV9 to TRBJ1-3; D is possibly TRBD1 (6 bases). In DNA form, the CDR3 reads TGTGCCAGCAGCGTAGGACAGGCCTCTGGAAACACCATATATTTT. Translating it yields CASSVGQASGNTIYF.